These 16 T cell receptor beta chains came from one sample sequenced in a study of STAT5B mutations in CD4+ large granular lymphocyte leukemia. The repertoire was sequenced with immunoSEQ multiplex PCR; TCRdb's copy has only in-frame clones and lacks some. The sample records roughly 35,000 clones, roughly two thirds being singletons. Sequencing used CD4+ T cells from blood buffy coats. The receptors were sampled from a human donor in good health.

The sample holds one count of this clone. CDR3: CASRTSGGSNEQFF. CDR3 sequence (DNA): TGTGCCAGCAGGACTAGCGGGGGGAGCAATGAGCAGTTCTTC. The rearrangement joins TRBV6-5 to TRBJ2-1; 13 nucleotides match TRBD2. The V gene's germline CDR1 is MNHEY and CDR2 SVGAGI. The length of the CDR3 is 14 residues. The ends lost 6 bases at V and 6 bases at J; junction bases unmatched: 2.

This clone was recorded once. The V gene is TRBV27, the J gene TRBJ1-6, with D unclear. The V and J ends lost 7 bases and 9 bases respectively, with 16 bases between them. The V gene's germline CDR1 is MNHEY and CDR2 SMNVEV (reference sequence). The CDR3 is made up of 14 amino acids. The CDR3 region is CASTPWQDGSPLHF. As DNA, the CDR3 is TGTGCCAGCACCCCGTGGCAGGACGGTTCACCCCTCCACTTT.

This chain uses TRBV2 with TRBJ1-2; D perhaps matches TRBD1 (6 bases). Trimming pared 3 bases from V and 8 bases from J, leaving 10 bases between. The CDR3 spans 12 residues. Germline CDR1 SNHLY, CDR2 FYNNEI. This CDR3 is CASSDDRLGYTF. CDR3 in DNA: TGTGCCAGCAGTGACGACAGGCTAGGCTACACCTTC.

This clone was seen a handful of times. This chain joins TRBV2 and TRBJ1-5; a possible D gene is TRBD1 (5 bases). Germline V lookup: CDR1 SNHLY, CDR2 FYNNEI. The CDR3 extends over 15 amino acids. The ends were cut back, 4 bases at V and 4 bases at J, with 14 bases in the middle. CDR3 amino acids: CASSGRVMQNQPQHF. Here the CDR3 DNA reads TGTGCCAGCAGTGGCAGGGTAATGCAGAATCAGCCCCAGCATTTT.

The rearrangement links TRBV7-6 to TRBJ2-7, with D tentatively TRBD2 (5 bases). The CDR3 is 15 residues long. The germline CDR1 and CDR2 sequences are SGHVS and FNYEAQ. Between the trimmed V and J ends, which lost 0 bases and 7 bases, there was a span of 16 bases. CDR3 nucleotide sequence: TGTGCCAGCAGCTTAGCGTCGGGGAGCTCCGGTGAGCAGTACTTC. Translation: CASSLASGSSGEQYF.

This clone was seen a few times. The chain is built from TRBV10-3 and TRBJ1-1; possibly TRBD1 for D (6 bases). The V end lost 5 bases, the J end lost 8 bases, and 12 bases lay between the germline ends. Germline V gives CDR1 ENHRY, CDR2 SYGVKD. This CDR3 has 12 amino acids. CDR3 DNA: TGTGCCATCAGTAGCGGACAGCAAGAAGCTTTCTTT. Its protein is CAISSGQQEAFF.

The rearrangement uses TRBV4-3 and TRBJ2-2, with 12 bases lining up with TRBD1. CDR3 length equals 15 residues. The germline V gene has CDR1 LGHNA and CDR2 YSLEER. After removal of 8 bases from V and 4 bases from J, the junction contained 5 bases not matched to a gene. The CDR3: CASGGTGGFTGELFF. CDR3 nucleotides: TGCGCCAGCGGGGGGACAGGGGGCTTCACCGGGGAGCTGTTTTTT.

This clone was counted once. This chain connects TRBV6-1 to TRBJ2-3, with D tentatively TRBD1 (5 bases). The V end lost 3 bases, the J end lost 8 bases, and 12 bases lay between the germline ends. The germline CDR1 and CDR2 sequences are MNHNS and SASEGT. CDR3 length: 13 residues. CDR3 residues: CASSDGALGTQYF. CDR3 nucleotides: TGTGCCAGCAGTGATGGGGCTCTTGGTACGCAGTATTTT.

The rearrangement links TRBV12-5 to TRBJ2-3; D perhaps matches TRBD1 (5 bases). Germline V gene sequence: CDR1 LGHNT, CDR2 FRNRAP. The CDR3 is 13 residues long. The germline V and J ends were trimmed by 5 bases and 4 bases, with 10 bases remaining between them. As DNA, the CDR3 is TGTGCTAGTGGTCTCTCAGGGTCAGATACGCAGTATTTT. As protein: CASGLSGSDTQYF.

In nucleotides, the CDR3 is TGTGCCAGCAGCTCTACTAGCGGGGTCTACAATGAGCAGTTCTTC. This encodes CASSSTSGVYNEQFF. This chain joins TRBV7-6 and TRBJ2-1; 10 bases line up with TRBD2. There are 15 residues in the CDR3. Trimming removed 4 bases from V and 3 bases from J; junction bases left unmatched: 3. Germline V gives CDR1 SGHVS, CDR2 FNYEAQ.

This clone was counted a few times. CDR3 coding DNA: TGTGCCAGTAGTTCCGACCCTGGTAGGAAGGCTTTCTTT. It specifies CASSSDPGRKAFF. V usage is TRBV19 and J usage is TRBJ1-1; no definite D call. Germline V gene lookup returns CDR1 LNHDA and CDR2 SQIVND (reference sequence). This CDR3 contains 13 residues. Trimming took off 5 bases at V and 11 bases at J, with 18 bases between the two ends.

A few counts support this clone. Here the CDR3 DNA reads TGTGCTAGTGGTTCACAGGGTAATTCACCCCTCCACTTT. Amino acids: CASGSQGNSPLHF. V usage is TRBV12-5 and J usage is TRBJ1-6; D may be TRBD1 (6 bases). Germline CDR1 and CDR2: LGHNT and FRNRAP. CDR3 length: 13 amino acids. V lost 4 bases, J lost 6 bases, and 7 bases lay in between.

This clone has more than one count but fewer than ten. The chain links TRBV10-3 to TRBJ2-2; tentatively, D is TRBD1 (6 bases). V was shortened by 9 bases and J by 3 bases, with 17 bases between the two germline ends. The CDR3 extends over 15 amino acids. Germline loops: CDR1 ENHRY, CDR2 SYGVKD. CDR3 nucleotide sequence: TGTGCCATTAAAGTTATGGGGGCTGACACCGGGGAGCTGTTTTTT. Protein: CAIKVMGADTGELFF.

The V and J genes are TRBV6-5 and TRBJ1-5; unclear D gene. The CDR3 runs 15 residues. Germline V gives CDR1 MNHEY, CDR2 SVGAGI. Trimming took 0 bases from V and 0 from J, leaving 6 bases between them. CDR3 sequence (DNA): TGTGCCAGCAGTTACTCGTCTAGTAGCAATCAGCCCCAGCATTTT. Translation: CASSYSSSSNQPQHF.

The chain has TRBV18 and TRBJ1-2; TRBD1 aligns across 7 bases. Germline V gene lookup returns CDR1 KGHSH and CDR2 LQKENI. After removal of 2 bases from V and 8 bases from J, the junction contained 5 bases not matched to a gene. This CDR3 comprises 13 residues. CDR3 coding DNA: TGTGCCAGCTCACCAGGGACAGTAGAAGGCTACACCTTC. Residues: CASSPGTVEGYTF.

DNA of the CDR3: TGCGCCAGCAGCCAAGAATATAGCGGGGGGAACACCGGGGAGCTGTTTTTT. It specifies CASSQEYSGGNTGELFF. This sequence joins TRBV4-3 and TRBJ2-2, with 9 bases identical to TRBD2. V shed 0 bases, J shed 1 base, and the junction held 3 bases outside the gene matches. The germline gives CDR1 LGHNA, CDR2 YSLEER. This CDR3 comprises 17 residues.